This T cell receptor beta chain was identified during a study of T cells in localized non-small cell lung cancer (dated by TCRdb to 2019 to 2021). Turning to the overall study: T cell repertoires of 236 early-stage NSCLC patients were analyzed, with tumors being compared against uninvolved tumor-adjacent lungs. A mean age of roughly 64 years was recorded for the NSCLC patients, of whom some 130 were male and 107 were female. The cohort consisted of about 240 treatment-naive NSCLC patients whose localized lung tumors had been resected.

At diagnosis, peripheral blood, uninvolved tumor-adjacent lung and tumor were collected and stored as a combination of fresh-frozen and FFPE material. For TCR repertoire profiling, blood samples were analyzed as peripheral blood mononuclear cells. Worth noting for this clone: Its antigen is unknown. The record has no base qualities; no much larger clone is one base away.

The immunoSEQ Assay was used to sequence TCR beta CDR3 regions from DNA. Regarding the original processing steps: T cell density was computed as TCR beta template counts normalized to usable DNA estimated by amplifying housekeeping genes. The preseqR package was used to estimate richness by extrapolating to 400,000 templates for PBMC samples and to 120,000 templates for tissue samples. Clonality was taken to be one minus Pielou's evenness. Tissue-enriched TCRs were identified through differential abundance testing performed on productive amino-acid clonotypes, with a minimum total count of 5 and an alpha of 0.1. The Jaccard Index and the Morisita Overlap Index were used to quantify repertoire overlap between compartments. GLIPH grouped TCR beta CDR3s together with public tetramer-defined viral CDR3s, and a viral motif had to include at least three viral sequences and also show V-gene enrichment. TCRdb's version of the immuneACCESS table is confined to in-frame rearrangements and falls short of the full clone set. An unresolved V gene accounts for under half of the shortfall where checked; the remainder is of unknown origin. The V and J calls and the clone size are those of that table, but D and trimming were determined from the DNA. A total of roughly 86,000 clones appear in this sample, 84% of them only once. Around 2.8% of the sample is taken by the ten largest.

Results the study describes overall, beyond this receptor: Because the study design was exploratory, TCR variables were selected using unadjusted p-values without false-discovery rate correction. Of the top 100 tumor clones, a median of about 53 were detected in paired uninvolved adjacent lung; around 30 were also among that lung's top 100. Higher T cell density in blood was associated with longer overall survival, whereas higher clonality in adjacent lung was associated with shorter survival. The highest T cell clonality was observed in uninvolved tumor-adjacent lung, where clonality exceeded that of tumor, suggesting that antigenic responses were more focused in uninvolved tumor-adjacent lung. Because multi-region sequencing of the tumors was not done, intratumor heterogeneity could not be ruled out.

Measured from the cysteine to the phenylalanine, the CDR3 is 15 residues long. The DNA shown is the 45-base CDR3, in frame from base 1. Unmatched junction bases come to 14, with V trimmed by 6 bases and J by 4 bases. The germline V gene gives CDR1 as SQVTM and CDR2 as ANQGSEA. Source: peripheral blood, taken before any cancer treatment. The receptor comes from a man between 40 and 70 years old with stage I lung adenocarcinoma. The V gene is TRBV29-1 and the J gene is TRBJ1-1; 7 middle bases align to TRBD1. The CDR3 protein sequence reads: CSVGQVAAIGTEAFF. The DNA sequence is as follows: TGCAGCGTCGGACAGGTCGCCGCCATAGGCACTGAAGCTTTCTTT.